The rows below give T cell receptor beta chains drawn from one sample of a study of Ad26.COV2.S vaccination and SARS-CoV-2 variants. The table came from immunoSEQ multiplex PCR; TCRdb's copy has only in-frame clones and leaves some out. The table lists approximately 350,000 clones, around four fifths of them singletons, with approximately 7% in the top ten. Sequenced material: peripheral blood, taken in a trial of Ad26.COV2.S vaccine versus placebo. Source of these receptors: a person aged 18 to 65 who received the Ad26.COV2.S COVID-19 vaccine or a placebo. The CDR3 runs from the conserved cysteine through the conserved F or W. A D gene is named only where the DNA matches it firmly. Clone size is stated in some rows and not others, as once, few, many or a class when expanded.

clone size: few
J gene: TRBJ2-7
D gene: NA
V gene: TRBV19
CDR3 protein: CASSTRGNEQYF
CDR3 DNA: TGTGCCAGTAGTACGCGCGGTAACGAGCAGTACTTC

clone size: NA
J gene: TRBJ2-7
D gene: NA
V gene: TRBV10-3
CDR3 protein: CRGGEQYF
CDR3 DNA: TGTAGGGGGGGCGAGCAGTACTTC

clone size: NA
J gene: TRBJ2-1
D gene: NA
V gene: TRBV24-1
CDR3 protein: CATSDPTGNNEQFF
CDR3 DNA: TGTGCCACCAGTGACCCGACTGGTAACAATGAGCAGTTCTTC

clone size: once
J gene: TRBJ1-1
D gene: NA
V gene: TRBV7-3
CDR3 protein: CASSFSPDIAAFF
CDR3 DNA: TGTGCCAGCAGCTTCTCACCCGACATCGCAGCTTTCTTT

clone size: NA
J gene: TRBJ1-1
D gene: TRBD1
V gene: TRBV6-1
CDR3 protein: CASSDGAGTALLDTEAFF
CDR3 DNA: TGTGCCAGCAGTGACGGGGCCGGGACAGCCTTATTGGACACTGAAGCTTTCTTT

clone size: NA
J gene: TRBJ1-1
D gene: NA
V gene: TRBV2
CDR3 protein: CASTGGGDHTEAFF
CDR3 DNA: TGTGCCAGCACCGGGGGCGGAGACCACACTGAAGCTTTCTTT

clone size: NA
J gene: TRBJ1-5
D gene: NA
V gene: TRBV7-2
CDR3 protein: CASSFQVDSNQPQHF
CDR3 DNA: TGTGCCAGCAGCTTTCAGGTTGACAGCAATCAGCCCCAGCATTTT

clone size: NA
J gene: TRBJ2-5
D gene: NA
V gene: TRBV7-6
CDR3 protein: CASSIGLSWQETQYF
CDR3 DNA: TGTGCCAGCAGCATAGGACTAAGTTGGCAAGAGACCCAGTACTTC

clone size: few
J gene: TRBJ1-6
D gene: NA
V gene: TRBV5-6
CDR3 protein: CASSFRLRSPLHF
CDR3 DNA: TGTGCCAGCAGCTTCAGGCTGAGGTCACCCCTCCACTTT

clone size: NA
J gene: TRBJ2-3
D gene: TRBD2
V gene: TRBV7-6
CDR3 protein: CASSLGPGGYPDTQYF
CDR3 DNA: TGTGCCAGCAGTCTAGGGCCCGGGGGGTACCCAGATACGCAGTATTTT

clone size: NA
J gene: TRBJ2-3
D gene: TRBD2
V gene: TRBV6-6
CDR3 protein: CASTVAGGMNTQYF
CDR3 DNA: TGTGCCAGCACCGTAGCGGGGGGGATGAATACGCAGTATTTT

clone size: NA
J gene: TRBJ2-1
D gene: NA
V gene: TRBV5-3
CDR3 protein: CARSLVANNEQFF
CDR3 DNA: TGTGCCAGAAGCTTGGTTGCTAACAATGAGCAGTTCTTC

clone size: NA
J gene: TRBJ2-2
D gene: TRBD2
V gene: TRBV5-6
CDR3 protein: CASSLIAGVTGELFF
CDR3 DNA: TGTGCCAGCAGCTTGATTGCGGGAGTGACCGGGGAGCTGTTTTTT

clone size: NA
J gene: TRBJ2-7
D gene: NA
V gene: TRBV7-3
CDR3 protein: CASSLQGTYEQYF
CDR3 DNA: TGTGCCAGCAGCTTACAGGGTACCTACGAGCAGTACTTC

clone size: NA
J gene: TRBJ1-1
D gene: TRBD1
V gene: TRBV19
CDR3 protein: CASSPLVTGGKGEAFF
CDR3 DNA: TGTGCCAGTAGTCCCCTAGTAACAGGGGGAAAGGGTGAAGCTTTCTTT

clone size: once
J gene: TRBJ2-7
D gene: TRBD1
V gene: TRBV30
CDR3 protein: CAWAQGRGYEQYF
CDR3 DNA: TGTGCCTGGGCACAGGGGCGAGGCTACGAGCAGTACTTC

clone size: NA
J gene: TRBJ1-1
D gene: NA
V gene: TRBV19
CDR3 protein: CASRDPPGSRAFF
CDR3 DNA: TGTGCCAGTAGAGACCCCCCGGGCAGTCGGGCTTTCTTT

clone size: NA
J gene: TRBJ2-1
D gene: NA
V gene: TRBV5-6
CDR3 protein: CASSLVAARLYNEQFF
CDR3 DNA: TGTGCCAGCAGCTTGGTGGCGGCTCGCCTCTACAATGAGCAGTTCTTC

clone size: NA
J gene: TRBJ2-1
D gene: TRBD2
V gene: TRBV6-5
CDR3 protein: CASTGTSRNEQFF
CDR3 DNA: TGTGCCAGCACCGGGACTAGCCGCAATGAGCAGTTCTTC

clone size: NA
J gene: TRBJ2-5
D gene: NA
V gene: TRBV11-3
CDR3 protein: CASSLRTGPGETQYF
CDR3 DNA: TGTGCCAGCAGCTTACGAACAGGACCCGGGGAGACCCAGTACTTC

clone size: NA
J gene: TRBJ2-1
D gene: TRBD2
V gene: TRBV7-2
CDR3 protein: CASRRLAGAYNEQFF
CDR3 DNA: TGTGCCAGCAGGCGGCTAGCGGGAGCTTACAATGAGCAGTTCTTC

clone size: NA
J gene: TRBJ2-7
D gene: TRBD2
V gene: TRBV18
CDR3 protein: CASSVGLAGTTYEQYF
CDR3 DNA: TGTGCCAGCTCAGTTGGACTAGCGGGGACAACCTACGAGCAGTACTTC

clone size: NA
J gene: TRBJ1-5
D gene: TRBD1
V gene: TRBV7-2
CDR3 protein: CASSLAQGWNQPQHF
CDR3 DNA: TGTGCCAGCAGCTTAGCACAGGGGTGGAATCAGCCCCAGCATTTT

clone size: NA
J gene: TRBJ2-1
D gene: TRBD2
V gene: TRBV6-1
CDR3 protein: CASSEYGRGGRSYNEQFF
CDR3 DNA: TGTGCCAGCAGTGAATACGGGAGGGGCGGTAGGTCCTACAATGAGCAGTTCTTC

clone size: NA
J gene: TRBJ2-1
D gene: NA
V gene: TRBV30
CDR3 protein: CAWKSTGLEVSYNEQFF
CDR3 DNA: TGTGCCTGGAAGTCAACTGGGCTAGAAGTCTCCTACAATGAGCAGTTCTTC